These T cell receptor beta chains were read from a single sample in a study of glioma-infiltrating T cells. TCRdb re-analysed the multiplex PCR reads in MiXCR, keeping a single row per CDR3 protein. The sample yields under 150,000 distinct CDR3 sequences, about 39% seen once. Sequencing was performed on glioma tissue, nonneoplastic brain tissue, or PBMCs (not recorded which). These receptors were taken from a human donor with low-grade glioma or glioblastoma, undergoing nonglioma brain surgery, or in good health (not recorded which). Each CDR3 is given with its conserved first and last residue. D genes are given only for firm matches. The size entry is marked missing in some rows and otherwise reads once, few, many or a size class.

>many|TRBV6-1|TRBD1|TRBJ2-3
CASSPRTGFDTQYF
TGTGCCAGCAGTCCCCGGACAGGGTTCGATACGCAGTATTTT
>-|TRBV6-4|-|TRBJ1-2
CASSRSPNYGYTF
TGTGCCAGCAGTAGGAGTCCTAACTATGGCTACACCTTC
>-|TRBV2|-|TRBJ2-1
CASSEEGVGDEQFF
TGTGCCAGCAGTGAGGAGGGGGTCGGCGATGAGCAGTTCTTC
>-|TRBV11-2|-|TRBJ2-2
CASSLAGFNAGELFF
TGTGCCAGCAGCTTAGCAGGATTCAACGCCGGGGAGCTGTTTTTT
>-|TRBV4-2|TRBD2|TRBJ2-1
CASSLAGLEMNEQFF
TGTGCCAGCAGCTTAGCGGGCCTAGAGATGAATGAGCAGTTCTTC
>few|TRBV28|TRBD2|TRBJ2-7
CASSPLRDSGTLSYEQYF
TGTGCCAGCAGCCCTCTTAGGGATAGCGGGACACTCTCCTACGAGCAGTACTTC
>-|TRBV15|TRBD1|TRBJ1-3
CATSSGTGRTGNTIYF
TGTGCCACCAGCAGCGGGACAGGAAGGACCGGGAACACCATATATTTT
>-|TRBV15|-|TRBJ2-7
CATSRGQDYSYEQYF
TGTGCCACCAGCAGAGGACAGGACTACTCCTACGAGCAGTACTTC
>-|TRBV3-1|-|TRBJ1-6
CASSQVSRTNSPLHF
TGTGCCAGCAGCCAAGTTTCCAGGACTAATTCACCCCTCCACTTT
>few|TRBV20-1|TRBD2|TRBJ2-5
CSAGLVQETQYF
TGCAGTGCCGGACTAGTCCAAGAGACCCAGTACTTC
>-|TRBV28|TRBD1|TRBJ1-5
CASSSGTDSNQPQHF
TGTGCCAGCAGTTCCGGGACAGACTCAAATCAGCCCCAGCATTTT
>-|TRBV3-1|-|TRBJ2-6
CASSQASPMYSGANVLTF
TGTGCCAGCAGCCAAGCCTCCCCGATGTACTCTGGGGCCAACGTCCTGACTTTC
>-|TRBV5-4|-|TRBJ2-1
CASSLVGLTNEQFF
TGTGCCAGCAGCTTGGTAGGACTAACCAATGAGCAGTTCTTC
>-|TRBV6-4|-|TRBJ2-3
CASSVAESSTDTEYF
TGTGCCAGCAGTGTGGCAGAGTCTAGCACAGATACGGAGTATTTT
>few|TRBV7-2|-|TRBJ2-7
CASSRTSGVSDYEQYF
TGTGCCAGCAGCCGTACAAGTGGGGTTTCGGACTACGAGCAGTACTTC
>-|TRBV12-3/TRBV12-4|TRBD2|TRBJ2-7
CASSFVSGGRSYEQYF
TGTGCCAGCAGTTTCGTGAGCGGGGGGCGGTCCTACGAGCAGTACTTC
>few|TRBV6-1|-|TRBJ2-2
CASMSGTGELFF
TGTGCCAGCATGAGCGGGACCGGGGAGCTGTTTTTT
>once|TRBV2|TRBD1|TRBJ1-3
CASSEEGQGSGNTIYF
TGTGCCAGCAGTGAGGAGGGACAGGGCTCTGGAAACACCATATATTTT
>many|TRBV6-1|TRBD1|TRBJ2-1
CASSSLDRYNEQFF
TGTGCCAGCAGTTCTTTGGACAGGTACAATGAGCAGTTCTTC
>few|TRBV18|TRBD1|TRBJ2-1
CASSPPGTGMGNNEQFF
TGTGCCAGCTCACCACCCGGGACAGGGATGGGTAACAATGAGCAGTTCTTC
>-|TRBV20-1|TRBD1|TRBJ1-1
CSAPDRVNTEAFF
TGCAGTGCTCCAGACAGGGTCAACACTGAAGCTTTCTTT
>-|TRBV2|TRBD1|TRBJ1-1
CASSRQGSGTEAFF
TGTGCCAGCAGTCGACAGGGATCGGGCACTGAAGCTTTCTTT
>once|TRBV6-2/TRBV6-3|-|TRBJ2-7
CASSYSENSYEQYF
TGTGCCAGCAGTTACTCGGAGAACTCCTACGAGCAGTACTTC
>once|TRBV12-3/TRBV12-4|-|TRBJ2-3
CASRPTRPYGTDTQYF
TGTGCCAGCCGCCCAACCAGGCCCTACGGCACAGATACGCAGTATTTT
>-|TRBV12-3/TRBV12-4|-|TRBJ2-1
CASSLQGGGQQFF
TGTGCCAGCAGTCTACAAGGTGGGGGCCAGCAGTTCTTC
>-|TRBV30|-|TRBJ1-1
CAWTNTGNTEAFF
TGTGCCTGGACGAATACAGGGAACACTGAAGCTTTCTTT